The rows below give T cell receptor beta chains drawn from one sample of a study of T cell changes during pregnancy in multiple sclerosis. Measured with immunoSEQ multiplex PCR; TCRdb has only the in-frame clones, and not every one. The sample shows under 45,000 clones, about 93% of them seen only once. This sample comprised CD4+ T cells from peripheral blood mononuclear cells, obtained in the third trimester of pregnancy. These receptors were collected from a female donor with multiple sclerosis, enrolled in a pregnancy study. The CDR3 runs from the conserved cysteine through the conserved F or W. D genes are given only for firm matches. Clone size appears in some rows only: once, few, many, or a class for an expanded clone.

>TRBV5-1|NA|TRBJ1-2|NA
TGCGCCAGCAGCTTAGCTAGCGAGGGCTATGGCTACACCTTC
CASSLASEGYGYTF
>TRBV14|NA|TRBJ2-5|TRBD1
TGTGCCAGCAGCCGGACAGGCACGGGGAAGACCCAGTACTTC
CASSRTGTGKTQYF
>TRBV1|NA|TRBJ1-1|NA
TGCACCAGCAGGTCGGGGGGGACTGAAGCTTTCTTT
CTSRSGGTEAFF
>TRBV19|NA|TRBJ1-2|NA
TGTGCCAGTAGTATAGCCAGGGCTAACTATGGCTACACCTTC
CASSIARANYGYTF
>TRBV19|NA|TRBJ2-1|TRBD2
TGTGCCAGTAGCCACAGCGGGGGGGGTTACAATGAGCAGTTCTTC
CASSHSGGGYNEQFF
>TRBV4-2|once|TRBJ2-3|NA
TGTGCCAGCAGCCCGTCGGCCACCCAGGGCGATACGCAGTATTTT
CASSPSATQGDTQYF
>TRBV29-1|NA|TRBJ2-6|TRBD1
TGCAGCGTTGAAGGCGGGACAGGGACCGGGGCCAACGTCCTGACTTTC
CSVEGGTGTGANVLTF
>TRBV6-4|NA|TRBJ2-3|TRBD2
TGTGCCAGCAGCGGGAGCGGGAGCAGCACAGATACGCAGTATTTT
CASSGSGSSTDTQYF
>TRBV7-2|NA|TRBJ1-2|TRBD1
TGTGCCAGCAGCTTAAACAGGGGATCTAACTATGGCTACACCTTC
CASSLNRGSNYGYTF
>TRBV7-3|NA|TRBJ2-2|NA
TGTGCCAGCAGCTTAGGGCAGTTGACCGGGGAGCTGTTTTTT
CASSLGQLTGELFF
>TRBV7-8|NA|TRBJ2-3|NA
TGTGCCAGCAGCTCTAAGGGGGATACGCAGTATTTT
CASSSKGDTQYF
>TRBV7-2|NA|TRBJ1-4|TRBD1
TGTGCCAGCAGCCCGGGACAGGGGAGGTCGTCAACTAATGAAAAACTGTTTTTT
CASSPGQGRSSTNEKLFF
>TRBV18|NA|TRBJ2-7|TRBD1
TGTGCCAGCTCACCAAGACCGGGACAGCCCTACGAGCAGTACTTC
CASSPRPGQPYEQYF
>TRBV7-3|once|TRBJ2-3|TRBD2
TGTGCCAGCAGACGTAGCGGGGGGGCTATCGACCGCACAGATACGCAGTATTTT
CASRRSGGAIDRTDTQYF
>TRBV5-4|NA|TRBJ1-1|TRBD1
TGTGCCAGCAGCTCTGATGACAGGGGAAATAGGAACACTGAAGCTTTCTTT
CASSSDDRGNRNTEAFF
>TRBV6-6|NA|TRBJ2-7|TRBD2
TGTGCCAGCCGAGACTGGACTAGCGGAAAGATCTACGAGCAGTACTTC
CASRDWTSGKIYEQYF
>TRBV28|NA|TRBJ1-3|NA
TGTGCCAGCAGTTTAGCTACCCGAAACACCATATATTTT
CASSLATRNTIYF
>TRBV29-1|once|TRBJ1-2|TRBD1
TGCAGCGTTGAATTCCACGGACAGGGGGACTCGTGGGGCTACACCTTC
CSVEFHGQGDSWGYTF
>TRBV7-2|NA|TRBJ2-5|TRBD1
TGTGCCAGCAGCTTAGACAGGGGGCAGTGGGAGACCCAGTACTTC
CASSLDRGQWETQYF
>TRBV7-9|NA|TRBJ1-1|NA
TGTGCCAGCAGCTTTGGGGCTAACACTGAAGCTTTCTTT
CASSFGANTEAFF
>TRBV4-1|NA|TRBJ2-7|TRBD1
TGCGCCAGCAGCCAAGATGGCCCTTGGGACAGGGTGATCTCCTACGAGCAGTACTTC
CASSQDGPWDRVISYEQYF
>TRBV4-2|NA|TRBJ1-2|NA
TGTGCCAGCAGCCAAGAAAGGGGGTATCGGGACCGGGAAGCCTTC
CASSQERGYRDREAF
>TRBV7-6|NA|TRBJ1-4|TRBD1
TGTGCCAGCAGATCCGGGACAGGGGGTGAAAAACTGTTTTTT
CASRSGTGGEKLFF
>TRBV5-5|NA|TRBJ1-1|TRBD1
TGTGCCAGCAGCTGGACAGGGTCGGTGTTATTGAGCACTGAAGCTTTCTTT
CASSWTGSVLLSTEAFF
>TRBV10-3|once|TRBJ1-1|NA
TGTGCCATCAGTGAGTCGTCGGGGACTGAAGCTTTCTTT
CAISESSGTEAFF
>TRBV7-2|NA|TRBJ1-5|TRBD1
TGTGCCAGCAGCCCGACAGGGGATTACAATCAGCCCCAGCATTTT
CASSPTGDYNQPQHF
>TRBV27|NA|TRBJ2-1|NA
TGTGCCAGCAGTTTAGCCGGGAGTAGGTTCGAGCAGTTCTTC
CASSLAGSRFEQFF
>TRBV2|NA|TRBJ1-5|NA
TGTGCCAGCAGTGATCGGGCGGGTAGCAATCAGCCCCAGCATTTT
CASSDRAGSNQPQHF
>TRBV30|NA|TRBJ1-4|NA
TGTGCCTGGGCCGATGACAGTACCTGGGAAAAACTGTTTTTT
CAWADDSTWEKLFF
>TRBV30|NA|TRBJ1-5|NA
TGTGCCTGGAGTGGCGGAACCAATCAGCCCCAGCATTTT
CAWSGGTNQPQHF
>TRBV19|NA|TRBJ1-1|NA
TGTGCCAGTAGACAGTTGAACACTGAAGCTTTCTTT
CASRQLNTEAFF
>TRBV2|once|TRBJ1-4|NA
TGTGCCAGCAGTAGGAACCCAGGCACAGAAAAACTGTTTTTT
CASSRNPGTEKLFF
>TRBV5-4|NA|TRBJ1-6|NA
TGTGCCAGCAGCTCGCAGACAGGAGGCCTCCACTTT
CASSSQTGGLHF
>TRBV14|NA|TRBJ2-7|NA
TGTGCCAGCAGCCAAGATCTCGGTTCCTCCTACGAGCAGTACTTC
CASSQDLGSSYEQYF
>TRBV19|NA|TRBJ2-7|NA
TGTGCCAGTAGTATAGATTTCGACAGACCCTACGAGCAGTACTTC
CASSIDFDRPYEQYF
>TRBV7-6|NA|TRBJ2-1|TRBD2
TGTGCCAGCAGCTTAGACCTAGCGGGAGTAAAGTTCTTC
CASSLDLAGVKFF
>TRBV7-6|NA|TRBJ1-2|NA
TGTGCCAGCAGCTTAAAGGGGGAGGGCGTATATGGCTACACCTTC
CASSLKGEGVYGYTF
>TRBV18|NA|TRBJ1-1|NA
TGTGCCAGCTCGTTGAAGGGGGACACTGAAGCTTTCTTT
CASSLKGDTEAFF
>TRBV6-6|NA|TRBJ1-3|NA
TGTGCCAGCAGTTATAATCCCTTCTCTGGAAACACCATATATTTT
CASSYNPFSGNTIYF
>TRBV5-1|NA|TRBJ1-6|TRBD1
TGCGCCAGCAGCCGGGACAGGGGAAATTCACCCCTCCACTTT
CASSRDRGNSPLHF
>TRBV7-2|once|TRBJ2-5|NA
TGTGCCAGCAGCTTAGAGCCCCGCAGGGCAGAGACCCAGTACTTC
CASSLEPRRAETQYF
>TRBV28|few|TRBJ2-7|NA
TGTGCCAGCAGTTTGATCCTAGCCGAGCAGTACTTC
CASSLILAEQYF
>TRBV7-6|once|TRBJ2-3|TRBD2
TGTGCCAGCAGCTTTAGCGGGGATAACACAGATACGCAGTATTTT
CASSFSGDNTDTQYF
>TRBV28|NA|TRBJ2-5|NA
TGTGCCAGCACTTCCCGGGGGGCGCAGGGAGAGACCCAGTACTTC
CASTSRGAQGETQYF
>TRBV7-2|NA|TRBJ2-1|TRBD1
TGTGCCAGCAGCCCCGACAGGGTTTCAGGCGAGCAGTTCTTC
CASSPDRVSGEQFF
>TRBV7-2|NA|TRBJ1-5|NA
TGTGCCAGCAGCCCGACTCCTCGAGGGAGCAATCAGCCCCAGCATTTT
CASSPTPRGSNQPQHF
>TRBV15|NA|TRBJ2-7|TRBD1
TGTGCCACCAGCCGGACAGGTTCGTCCTACGAGCAGTACTTC
CATSRTGSSYEQYF
>TRBV27|NA|TRBJ1-1|NA
TGTGCCAGCAGTTTGAATAGTGACAGGACAGCTTTCTTT
CASSLNSDRTAFF
>TRBV6-5|few|TRBJ1-2|TRBD1
TGTGCCAGCAGTTACTCGTACAGGGGCTATGGCTACACCTTC
CASSYSYRGYGYTF
>TRBV6-5|NA|TRBJ2-2|NA
TGTGCCAGCAGTAAGACAACCGGGGAGCTGTTTTTT
CASSKTTGELFF